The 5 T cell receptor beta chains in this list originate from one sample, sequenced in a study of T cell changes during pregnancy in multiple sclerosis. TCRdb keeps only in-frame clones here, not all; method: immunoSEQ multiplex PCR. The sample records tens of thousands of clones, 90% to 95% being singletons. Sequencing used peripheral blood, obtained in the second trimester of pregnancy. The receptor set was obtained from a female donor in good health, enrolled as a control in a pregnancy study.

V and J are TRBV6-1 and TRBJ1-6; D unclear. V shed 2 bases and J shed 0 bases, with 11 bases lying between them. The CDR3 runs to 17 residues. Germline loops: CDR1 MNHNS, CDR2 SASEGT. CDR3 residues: CASSEWTASSYNSPLHF. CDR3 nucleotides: TGTGCCAGCAGTGAATGGACTGCCAGCTCCTATAATTCACCCCTCCACTTT.

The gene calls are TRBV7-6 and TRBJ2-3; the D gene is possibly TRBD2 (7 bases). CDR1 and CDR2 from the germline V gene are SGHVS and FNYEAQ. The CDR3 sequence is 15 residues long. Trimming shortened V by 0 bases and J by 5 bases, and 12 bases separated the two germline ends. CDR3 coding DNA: TGTGCCAGCAGCTTAGCGGGGGGGCCTGGAGATACGCAGTATTTT. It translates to CASSLAGGPGDTQYF.

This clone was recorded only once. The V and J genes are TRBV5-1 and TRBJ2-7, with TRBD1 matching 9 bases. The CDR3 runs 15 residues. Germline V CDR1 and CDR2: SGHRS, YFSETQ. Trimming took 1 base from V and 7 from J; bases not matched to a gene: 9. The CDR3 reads CASSLLGQGSEEQYF. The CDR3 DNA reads TGCGCCAGCAGCTTGCTCGGACAGGGGTCTGAGGAGCAGTACTTC.

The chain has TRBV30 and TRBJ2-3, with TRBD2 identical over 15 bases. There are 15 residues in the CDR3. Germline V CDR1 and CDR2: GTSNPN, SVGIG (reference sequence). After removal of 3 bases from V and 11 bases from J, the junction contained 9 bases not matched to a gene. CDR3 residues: CAWSPGLAGGLGQYF. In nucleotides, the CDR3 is TGTGCCTGGAGCCCCGGACTAGCGGGGGGGCTTGGGCAGTATTTT.

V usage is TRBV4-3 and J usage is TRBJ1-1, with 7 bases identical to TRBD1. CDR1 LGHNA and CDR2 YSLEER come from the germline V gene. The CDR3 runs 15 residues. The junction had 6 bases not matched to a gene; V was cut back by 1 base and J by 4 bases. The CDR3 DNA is TGCGCCAGCAGCCAAGGGACAGGTTCAGGCACTGAAGCTTTCTTT. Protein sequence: CASSQGTGSGTEAFF.